A single sample gave rise to the 20 T cell receptor beta chains below, sequenced in a study of T-cell memory formation after mild COVID-19. MiXCR was run by TCRdb on the 5' RACE reads, yielding one entry per CDR3 protein. This table has 250,000 or so distinct CDR3 sequences, roughly 18% appearing once. Source material: PBMCs or a T cell subset sorted from them (not recorded which). The receptors stem from a man younger than 30 who had mild COVID-19 (a few samples of this study predate the infection). Cell type and time point are not known.

This clonotype was counted at least ten times. The V and J genes are TRBV3-1 and TRBJ1-5; no firm D call. CDR3 length equals 13 residues. Germline V CDR1 and CDR2: LGHDT, YNNKEL (reference sequence). V lost 0 bases to trimming and J lost 7 bases, with 7 bases between them. CDR3 sequence: CASSQDLGQPQHF. CDR3 sequence (DNA): TGTGCCAGCAGCCAAGATTTAGGCCAGCCCCAGCATTTT.

V usage is TRBV5-1 and J usage is TRBJ2-3; 7 bases match TRBD2. The CDR3 is 15 amino acids. With 2 bases clipped from V and 3 bases from J, the junction kept 6 bases outside the gene matches. CDR1 is SGHRS and CDR2 is YFSETQ in the germline V gene. The CDR3 sequence: CASSLAGLRTDTQYF. The CDR3 DNA is TGCGCCAGCAGCTTAGCGGGGCTACGGACAGATACGCAGTATTTT. Looking up the rest from reference TRBV5-1 and TRBJ2-3 gives the full variable domain: KAGVTQTPRYLIKTRGQQVTLSCSPISGHRSVSWYQQTPGQGLQFLFEYFSETQRNKGNFPGRFSGRQFSNSRSEMNVSTLELGDSALYLCASSLAGLRTDTQYFGPGTRLTVL.

This clonotype was observed many times. The rearrangement links TRBV5-5 to TRBJ1-2, with 9 nucleotides matching TRBD1. The CDR3 is 16 amino acids. Germline CDR1 and CDR2: SGHKS and YYEKEE (reference sequence). J was trimmed by 4 bases and V by 4 bases; bases with no gene match: 11. The CDR3 sequence is CASSHDRGNNPYGYTF. DNA of the CDR3: TGTGCCAGCAGCCATGACAGGGGGAACAACCCCTATGGCTACACCTTC.

The genes are TRBV18 and TRBJ1-1; D not certain. Germline CDR1 and CDR2: KGHSH and LQKENI. The CDR3 runs 13 residues. The V and J ends lost 3 bases and 3 bases respectively, with 8 bases between them. The CDR3 loop reads CASSPLQDTEAFF. Written as DNA, the CDR3 is TGTGCCAGCTCACCGTTGCAAGACACTGAAGCTTTCTTT.

This clonotype occurred a few times. V is TRBV11-2 and J is TRBJ2-7; D perhaps matches TRBD1 (6 bases). V shed 3 bases and J shed 6 bases, with 21 bases lying between them. The germline gives CDR1 SGHAT, CDR2 FQNNGV. This CDR3 has 16 residues. CDR3 in amino acids: CASSLTTGPDLGEQYV. In DNA, the CDR3 is TGTGCCAGCAGCTTGACAACAGGGCCCGATTTGGGCGAGCAGTACGTC.

This clonotype appeared many times. The V gene is TRBV10-3, the J gene TRBJ1-5; D remains unclear. The V and J ends lost 4 bases and 2 bases respectively, with 3 bases between them. This CDR3 is 12 amino acids long. Germline CDR1 ENHRY, CDR2 SYGVKD. DNA for the CDR3: TGTGCCATCAGTGCGGGCAATCAGCCCCAGCATTTT. This codes for CAISAGNQPQHF.

The chain carries TRBV20-1 and TRBJ1-1, with 9 bases lining up with TRBD1. Germline CDR1 reads DFQATT; CDR2 reads SNEGSKA (reference sequence). The CDR3 runs to 14 residues. The trim removed 1 base at V and 4 bases at J, leaving 4 bases unmatched. CDR3 protein: CSARGDRERTEAFF. CDR3 bases: TGCAGTGCTAGAGGGGACAGGGAACGCACTGAAGCTTTCTTT.

This clonotype occurred a few times. The CDR3 DNA sequence: TGTGCCAGCAGTCAAAGTCCGGGCACTGAAGCTTTCTTT. Translated, it gives CASSQSPGTEAFF. The gene calls are TRBV5-6 and TRBJ1-1, with D unresolved. The CDR3 runs to 13 residues. In germline, CDR1 is SGHDT, CDR2 YYEEEE. The V end lost 5 bases, the J end lost 4 bases, and 12 bases lay between the germline ends.

This rearrangement joins TRBV29-1 to TRBJ1-1; weak D call: TRBD1 (5 bases). There are 11 residues in the CDR3. Trimming left V 4 bases short and J 6 bases short, with 9 bases between. Germline CDR1 is SQVTM and CDR2 is ANQGSEA. The CDR3 DNA reads TGCAGCGTTGGGGGCGTCCCTGAAGCTTTCTTT. This encodes CSVGGVPEAFF.

This clonotype was seen only a few times. The chain employs TRBV29-1 and TRBJ2-3, with D unresolved. V was clipped by 4 bases and J by 4 bases, with 12 bases between them. Germline V gene lookup returns CDR1 SQVTM and CDR2 ANQGSEA. The length of the CDR3 is 13 residues. CDR3 residues: CSVGGLTADTQYF. Here the CDR3 DNA reads TGCAGCGTTGGAGGCCTCACGGCAGATACGCAGTATTTT.

The rearrangement uses TRBV20-1 and TRBJ1-4; D is uncertain. The germline V gene has CDR1 DFQATT and CDR2 SNEGSKA (reference sequence). The CDR3 is 17 residues long. Between the trimmed V and J ends, which lost 1 base and 0 bases, there was a span of 15 bases. CDR3 DNA sequence: TGCAGTGCTAGAGGCTCGGGGAGGGAGGCAACTAATGAAAAACTGTTTTTT. Translated, it gives CSARGSGREATNEKLFF.

Only a few counts were recorded for this clonotype. The gene calls are TRBV12-3 or TRBV12-4 and TRBJ2-3; no definite D call. Trimming removed 5 bases at V and 0 bases at J, with 6 bases between. The CDR3 covers 13 residues. The CDR3 region is CASSKASTDTQYF. In DNA, the CDR3 is TGTGCCAGCAGTAAAGCTAGCACAGATACGCAGTATTTT.

This clonotype was counted ten times or more. The V and J genes are TRBV6-2 or TRBV6-3 and TRBJ2-7; D gene uncertain. Germline V lookup: CDR1 MNHEY, CDR2 SVGEGT. V lost 0 bases to trimming and J lost 9 bases, with 12 bases between them. CDR3 length equals 13 residues. CDR3 DNA sequence: TGTGCCAGCAGTTACTCAGGTCTCCCGGGGCAGTACGTC. Encoded protein: CASSYSGLPGQYV.

This clonotype was seen a few times. This rearrangement joins TRBV27 to TRBJ2-4, with D unresolved. Germline V gene sequence: CDR1 MNHEY, CDR2 SMNVEV (reference sequence). The CDR3 is 13 amino acids. Trimming pared 4 bases from V and 4 bases from J, leaving 8 bases between. The CDR3 sequence: CASSSLEKNIQYF. The CDR3 nucleotides are TGTGCCAGCAGTTCTTTAGAAAAAAACATTCAGTACTTC.

The CDR3 sequence: CASSYSSQPENEKLFF. The CDR3 DNA reads as TGTGCCAGCAGTTACTCGAGCCAGCCGGAGAATGAAAAACTGTTTTTT. The rearrangement links TRBV6-5 to TRBJ1-4, with D unclear. CDR1 and CDR2 from the germline V gene are MNHEY and SVGAGI. V lost 0 bases to trimming and J lost 5 bases, with 13 bases between them. CDR3 length equals 16 residues.

This chain connects TRBV12-3 or TRBV12-4 to TRBJ2-2; D not certain. The CDR3 spans 11 residues. V was clipped by 7 bases and J by 7 bases, with 7 bases between them. The DNA for the CDR3 is TGTGCCAGCAACCATTTCGGGGAGCTGTTTTTT. It is translated as CASNHFGELFF.

Only a few counts were recorded for this clonotype. The chain recombines TRBV20-1 with TRBJ2-1, with 7 bases that match TRBD2. In germline, CDR1 is DFQATT, CDR2 SNEGSKA (reference sequence). V was clipped by 6 bases and J by 3 bases; unmatched bases: 8. The CDR3 totals 14 residues. CDR3 residues: CSARLAAVYNEQFF. The CDR3, as DNA: TGCAGTGCCCGACTAGCCGCCGTCTACAATGAGCAGTTCTTC.

This clonotype was detected a few times. The V and J genes are TRBV6-5 and TRBJ1-2, with 12 positions matching TRBD1. The germline V gene encodes CDR1 MNHEY and CDR2 SVGAGI. The CDR3 spans 15 residues. The V gene end was trimmed by 3 bases and the J gene end by 4 bases; junction bases not matched to a gene: 3. In nucleotides, the CDR3 is TGTGCCAGCAGTTATGGGACAGGGGGCGTCTATGGCTACACCTTC. As protein: CASSYGTGGVYGYTF.

This chain uses TRBV11-2 with TRBJ1-2; 7 bases line up with TRBD1. The CDR3 is made up of 18 amino acids. CDR1 SGHAT and CDR2 FQNNGV come from the germline V gene. V was pared by 1 base and J by 2 bases, with 13 bases of the junction left unmatched. The CDR3 loop is CASSLAPDRAAFNYGYTF. The CDR3, as DNA: TGTGCCAGCAGCTTAGCCCCAGACAGGGCAGCCTTCAACTATGGCTACACCTTC.

There are many counts of this clonotype. The CDR3 protein is CSATGGGTDTQYF. DNA for the CDR3: TGCAGTGCTACCGGGGGGGGCACAGATACGCAGTATTTT. The chain joins TRBV20-1 to TRBJ2-3; 8 bases fit TRBD2. V lost 4 bases to trimming and J lost 1 base; unmatched junction nucleotides: 1. Per germline, CDR1 DFQATT and CDR2 SNEGSKA (reference sequence). This CDR3 region has 13 residues.